The clone carrying this T cell receptor beta chain showed up just once. Method: immunoSEQ multiplex PCR; TCRdb's copy keeps in-frame clones and lacks some. The table lists about 66,000 clones, roughly three quarters of them singletons. The sample is drawn from a study of OX40 agonist ivuxolimab in advanced cancers. V lost 4 bases, J lost 0 bases, and 17 bases lay in between. CDR1 is SGHRS, CDR2 YFSETQ, per germline. The CDR3 has 18 amino acids. Here the sequenced sample was CD4+ or CD8+ T cells sorted from blood, taken in a trial of the OX40 agonist ivuxolimab. V usage is TRBV5-1 and J usage is TRBJ2-6; a weak D match, TRBD2 (5 bases). The sequence was obtained from an adult with an advanced solid tumor such as melanoma, head and neck, liver or kidney cancer. The CDR3 reads CASSQLAGESSGANVLTF. The CDR3 nucleotides are TGCGCCAGCAGCCAATTGGCCGGGGAAAGCTCTGGGGCCAACGTCCTGACTTTC.